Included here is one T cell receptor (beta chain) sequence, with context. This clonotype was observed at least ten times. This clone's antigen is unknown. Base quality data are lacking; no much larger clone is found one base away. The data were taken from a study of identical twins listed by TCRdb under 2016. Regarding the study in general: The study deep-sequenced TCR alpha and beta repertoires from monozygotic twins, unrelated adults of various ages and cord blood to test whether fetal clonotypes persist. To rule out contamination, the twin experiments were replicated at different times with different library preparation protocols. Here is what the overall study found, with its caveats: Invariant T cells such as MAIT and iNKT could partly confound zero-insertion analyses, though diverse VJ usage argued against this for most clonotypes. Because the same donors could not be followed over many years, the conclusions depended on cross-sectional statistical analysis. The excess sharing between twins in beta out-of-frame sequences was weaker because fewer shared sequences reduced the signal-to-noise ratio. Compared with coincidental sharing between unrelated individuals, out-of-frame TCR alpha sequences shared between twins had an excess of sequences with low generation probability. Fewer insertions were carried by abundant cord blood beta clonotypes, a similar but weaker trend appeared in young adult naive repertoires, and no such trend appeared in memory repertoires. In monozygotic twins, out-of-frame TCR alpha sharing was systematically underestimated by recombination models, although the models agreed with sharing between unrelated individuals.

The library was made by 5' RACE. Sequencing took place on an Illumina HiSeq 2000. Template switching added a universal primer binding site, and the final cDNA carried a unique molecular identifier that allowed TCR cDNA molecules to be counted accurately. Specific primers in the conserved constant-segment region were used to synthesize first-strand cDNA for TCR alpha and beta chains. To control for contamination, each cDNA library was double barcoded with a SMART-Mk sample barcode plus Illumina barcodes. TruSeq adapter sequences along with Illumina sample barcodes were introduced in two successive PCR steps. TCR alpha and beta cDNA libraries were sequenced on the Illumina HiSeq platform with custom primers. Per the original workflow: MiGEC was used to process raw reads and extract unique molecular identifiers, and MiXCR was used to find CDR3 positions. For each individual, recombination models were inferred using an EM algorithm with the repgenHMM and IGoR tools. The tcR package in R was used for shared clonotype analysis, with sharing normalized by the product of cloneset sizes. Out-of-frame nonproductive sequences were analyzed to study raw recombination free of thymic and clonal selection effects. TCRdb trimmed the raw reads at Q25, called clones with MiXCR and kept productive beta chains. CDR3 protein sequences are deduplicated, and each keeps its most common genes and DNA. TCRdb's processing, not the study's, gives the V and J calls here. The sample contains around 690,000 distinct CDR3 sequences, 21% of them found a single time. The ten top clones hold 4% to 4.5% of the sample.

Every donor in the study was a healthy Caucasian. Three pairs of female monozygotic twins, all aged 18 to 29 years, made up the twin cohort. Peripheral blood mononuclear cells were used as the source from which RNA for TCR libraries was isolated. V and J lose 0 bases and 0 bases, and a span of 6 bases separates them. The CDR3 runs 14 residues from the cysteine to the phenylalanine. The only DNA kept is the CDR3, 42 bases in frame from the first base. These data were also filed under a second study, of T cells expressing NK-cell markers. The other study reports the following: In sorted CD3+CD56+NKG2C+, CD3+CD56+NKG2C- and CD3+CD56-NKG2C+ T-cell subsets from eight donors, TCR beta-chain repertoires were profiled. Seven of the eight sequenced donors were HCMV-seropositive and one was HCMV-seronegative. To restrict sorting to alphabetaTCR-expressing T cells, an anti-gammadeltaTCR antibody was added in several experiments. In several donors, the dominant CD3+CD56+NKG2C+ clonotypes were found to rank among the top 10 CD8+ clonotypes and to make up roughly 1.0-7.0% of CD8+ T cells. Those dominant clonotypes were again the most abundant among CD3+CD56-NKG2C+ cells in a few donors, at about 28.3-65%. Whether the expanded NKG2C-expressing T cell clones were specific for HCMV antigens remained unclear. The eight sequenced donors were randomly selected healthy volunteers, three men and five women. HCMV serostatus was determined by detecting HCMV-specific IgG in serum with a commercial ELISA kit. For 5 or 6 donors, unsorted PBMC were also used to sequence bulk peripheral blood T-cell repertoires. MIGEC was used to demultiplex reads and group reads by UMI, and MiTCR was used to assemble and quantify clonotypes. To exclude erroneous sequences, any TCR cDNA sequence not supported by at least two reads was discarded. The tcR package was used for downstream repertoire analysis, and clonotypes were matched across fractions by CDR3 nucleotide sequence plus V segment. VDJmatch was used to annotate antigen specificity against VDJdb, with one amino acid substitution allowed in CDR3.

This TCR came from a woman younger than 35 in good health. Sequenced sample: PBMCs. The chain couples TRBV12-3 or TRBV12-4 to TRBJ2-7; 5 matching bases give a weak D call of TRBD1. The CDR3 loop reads CASSLAGVSYEQYF. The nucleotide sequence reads TGTGCCAGCAGTTTAGCAGGGGTCTCCTACGAGCAGTACTTC.